Listed below are T cell receptor beta chains from one sample, sequenced in a study of T cell responses to AZD1222 COVID-19 vaccine. The assay was immunoSEQ multiplex PCR, and TCRdb's table has in-frame clones only and misses some. The table includes 130,000 to 150,000 clones, 85% to 95% detected once. Sequencing was performed on peripheral blood, taken on day 0 of AZD1222 vaccination. These receptors were collected from an adult in good health. CDR3s include the opening cysteine and the closing phenylalanine or tryptophan. A D gene is named only where the DNA matches it firmly. The size entry is marked missing in some rows and otherwise reads once, few, many or a size class.

.	.	TRBV3-1/TRBV3-2	TRBJ1-1	TGTGCCAGCAATTCCAGGCCGAACACTGAAGCTTTCTTT	CASNSRPNTEAFF
.	TRBD1	TRBV5-1	TRBJ2-7	TGCGCCAGCAGCTTGGGGGACAGGGTTTTTGACGAGCAGTACTTC	CASSLGDRVFDEQYF
.	.	TRBV7-8	TRBJ2-7	TGTGCCAGCAGCTTAGCAGGTCCCTCCTACGAGCAGTACTTC	CASSLAGPSYEQYF
.	TRBD1	TRBV19	TRBJ1-5	TGTGCCACCTGGGACAGGGGGTCTCAGCCCCAGCATTTT	CATWDRGSQPQHF
.	.	TRBV9	TRBJ2-6	TGTGCCAGCAGGCACGGGAGCTCTGGGGCCAACGTCCTGACTTTC	CASRHGSSGANVLTF
few	.	TRBV6-5	TRBJ2-7	TGTGCCAGCAGTCCCGGTACGGGAGTTGGGGAGCAGTACTTC	CASSPGTGVGEQYF
.	.	TRBV11-2	TRBJ2-1	TGTGCCAGCAGCTTAAAGGTTGGGGGGTTCGGTGAGCAGTTCTTC	CASSLKVGGFGEQFF
once	TRBD1	TRBV7-9	TRBJ1-4	TGTGCCAGCAGGGAGCAGGGGGCGGGGAATGAAAAACTGTTTTTT	CASREQGAGNEKLFF
.	.	TRBV5-1	TRBJ2-6	TGCGCCAGCAGCTTGGCTGGGACTGGGGCCAACGTCCTGACTTTC	CASSLAGTGANVLTF
.	.	TRBV12-3/TRBV12-4	TRBJ1-2	TGTGCCAACCGCTGGGGGGGCGCAAATGGCTACACCTTC	CANRWGGANGYTF
once	TRBD1	TRBV7-9	TRBJ2-7	TGTGCCAGCAGCTTGGACAGGGGGTCGTCCGAGCAGTACTTC	CASSLDRGSSEQYF
.	.	TRBV27	TRBJ2-7	TGTGCCAGCAGTTTAGGGGACACCAGCTACGAGCAGTACTTC	CASSLGDTSYEQYF
.	.	TRBV24-1	TRBJ2-2	TGTGCCACCCAAGGGCCTCACACCGGGGAGCTGTTTTTT	CATQGPHTGELFF
.	.	TRBV4-1	TRBJ1-1	TGCGCCAGCAGCCCCGGACTGCGCGAAAACACTGAAGCTTTCTTT	CASSPGLRENTEAFF
once	.	TRBV9	TRBJ1-3	TGTGCCAGCAGCCACCCGAAGGGGGGAGGCTCTGGAAACACCATATATTTT	CASSHPKGGGSGNTIYF
.	TRBD1	TRBV12-5	TRBJ1-2	TGTGCTAGTGGTCCCACCGGGACAGGGGTCGGCGCCTTTCGTGATGGCTACACCTTC	CASGPTGTGVGAFRDGYTF
.	TRBD1	TRBV9	TRBJ2-1	TGTGCCAGCAGCGAAACAGGGGTCTACAATGAGCAGTTCTTC	CASSETGVYNEQFF
.	.	TRBV5-5	TRBJ2-7	TGTGCCAGCAGCTTTTACGACGGGCAGTACTTC	CASSFYDGQYF
.	TRBD2	TRBV6-4	TRBJ2-1	TGTGCCAGCAGCGCCCTAGCGGGATCTGGAAATGAGCAGTTCTTC	CASSALAGSGNEQFF
.	.	TRBV29-1	TRBJ2-2	TGCAGCGTTGAAGATCAGGACACCGGGGAGCTGTTTTTT	CSVEDQDTGELFF
.	.	TRBV6-5	TRBJ2-6	TGTGCCAGCAGTAGACGGGTCTCTGGGGCCAACGTCCTGACTTTC	CASSRRVSGANVLTF
.	TRBD1	TRBV28	TRBJ1-2	TGTGCCAGCAGCTCCACCGCCGGAGGGACAGGGAATGGCTACACCTTC	CASSSTAGGTGNGYTF
.	.	TRBV15	TRBJ1-2	TGTGCCACCAGCAGAGAGTGGGGGGCGGGTTATGGCTACACCTTC	CATSREWGAGYGYTF
.	.	TRBV9	TRBJ2-6	TGTGCCAGCGAGGAGGGGCCCGGGGCCAACGTCCTGACTTTC	CASEEGPGANVLTF
.	.	TRBV5-6	TRBJ1-2	TGTGCCAGCAGCTCCGGCCCGTATGGCTACACCTTC	CASSSGPYGYTF
.	TRBD1	TRBV6-5	TRBJ2-1	TGTGCCAGCAGCAAGGGACAGGTCGGCTACAATGAGCAGTTCTTC	CASSKGQVGYNEQFF
.	TRBD1	TRBV5-6	TRBJ1-5	TGTGCCAGCAGCTTTTTATCCGACAGGGGAGCCGGGCAGCCCCAGCATTTT	CASSFLSDRGAGQPQHF
.	TRBD1	TRBV7-9	TRBJ1-5	TGTGCCAGCAGCCAGGGGGCTGGTCAGCCCCAGCATTTT	CASSQGAGQPQHF
.	.	TRBV5-6	TRBJ1-2	TGTGCCAGCAGTTGGTACTATGGCTACACCTTC	CASSWYYGYTF
.	.	TRBV10-3	TRBJ1-1	TGTGCCATCACGGGGGCGGTGAACACTGAAGCTTTCTTT	CAITGAVNTEAFF
.	.	TRBV5-1	TRBJ1-4	TGCGCCAGCAGCTTGGATTGGGGGGCGCAGGGGTCAACTAATGAAAAACTGTTTTTT	CASSLDWGAQGSTNEKLFF
few	.	TRBV5-1	TRBJ1-1	TGCGCCAGCAGCCTCTGGGGACCCTGGACTGAAGCTTTCTTT	CASSLWGPWTEAFF